Listed below are T cell receptor beta chains from one sample, sequenced in a study of identifying expanded T cells in peripheral blood. Some clones are missing from TCRdb's copy, which holds only in-frame ones; the method was immunoSEQ multiplex PCR. The sample contains around 130,000 clones, approximately 86% of which appear only once. The sample was blood. These receptors originate from a person aged 18 to 69 in good health. The CDR3 runs from the conserved cysteine through the conserved F or W. Each record gives: V gene, clone size, D gene, J gene, CDR3 DNA, CDR3 protein. A D gene is named only where the DNA matches it firmly. Size tells how often a clone was seen (once, few, many) or the class of an expanded clone, and some rows leave it out.

TRBV28	-	TRBD1	TRBJ2-7	TGTGCCAGCAGCTCGGCCGGGACAGGAGACTCCTACGAGCAGTACTTC	CASSSAGTGDSYEQYF
TRBV4-1	-	-	TRBJ1-1	TGCGCCAGCAGCCAATTAGGAGGGAACACTGAAGCTTTCTTT	CASSQLGGNTEAFF
TRBV14	-	-	TRBJ2-3	TGTGCCAGCAGCCCCCTGCTCGGCACAGATACGCAGTATTTT	CASSPLLGTDTQYF
TRBV27	-	-	TRBJ1-1	TGTGCCAGCAGTGGAGGGACAAATACTCTGAACACTGAAGCTTTCTTT	CASSGGTNTLNTEAFF
TRBV28	-	-	TRBJ2-7	TGTGCCAGCAGTACCCCACAGGTTCGGGAGCAGTACTTC	CASSTPQVREQYF
TRBV19	-	-	TRBJ1-5	TGTGCCAGTAGTATAGAAAAGACGGGGAGGAACCAGCCCCAGCATTTT	CASSIEKTGRNQPQHF
TRBV19	-	-	TRBJ2-5	TGTGCCAGTCGAGCTTGGACAGACCAAGAGACCCAGTACTTC	CASRAWTDQETQYF
TRBV28	-	-	TRBJ1-1	TGTGCCAGCAGAATCGCAGGGATAGGGAACACTGAAGCTTTCTTT	CASRIAGIGNTEAFF
TRBV5-1	once	-	TRBJ2-2	TGCGCCAGCAGCCCAAACCCAGGCGGGGAGCTGTTTTTT	CASSPNPGGELFF
TRBV4-3	-	TRBD2	TRBJ2-3	TGCGCCAGCAGCCCAGAACCAGGGAGGGCAGATACGCAGTATTTT	CASSPEPGRADTQYF
TRBV18	-	-	TRBJ2-2	TGTGCCAGCTCACCTTTACCATCTCCGGGGGAGCTGTTTTTT	CASSPLPSPGELFF
TRBV19	once	-	TRBJ1-1	TGTGCCAGTAGTATAGATAGGAGGCGTTCTTTTGTTCGGAGCGCTGAAGCTTTCTTT	CASSIDRRRSFVRSAEAFF
TRBV29-1	few	-	TRBJ1-2	TGCAGCGTTGGGGCAGGGGACTATGGCTACACCTTC	CSVGAGDYGYTF
TRBV4-1	few	TRBD1	TRBJ1-1	TGCGCCAGCAGCCGGGACAGGGGGAACACTGAAGCTTTCTTT	CASSRDRGNTEAFF
TRBV29-1	-	-	TRBJ2-5	TGCAGCGTTGCCGTACAGGCCAAAGAGACCCAGTACTTC	CSVAVQAKETQYF
TRBV11-2	-	-	TRBJ2-7	TGTGCCAGCAGCTTAGACGCGGCCGGGGGCTTAAGCGAGCAGTACTTC	CASSLDAAGGLSEQYF
TRBV7-6	once	-	TRBJ1-1	TGTGCCAGCAGCTTAGAATCCGGCACTGAAGCTTTCTTT	CASSLESGTEAFF
TRBV7-9	-	-	TRBJ1-1	TGTGCCAGCAGCTTAGTTTTTGGGACTGAAGCTTTCTTT	CASSLVFGTEAFF
TRBV28	-	TRBD2	TRBJ2-5	TGTGCCAGCTCCCAAGACGGAACTAGCGGGACCCAAGAGACCCAGTACTTC	CASSQDGTSGTQETQYF
TRBV2	-	-	TRBJ2-2	TGTGCCAGCAGGCAGGGCCCCGGGGAGCTGTTTTTT	CASRQGPGELFF
TRBV9	-	TRBD1	TRBJ2-7	TGTGCCAGCAGCAAGGGACAGGGGAAATACGAGCAGTACTTC	CASSKGQGKYEQYF
TRBV6-1	-	TRBD1	TRBJ1-3	TGTGCCAGCAGTGAACATCAGGGGGCGAATGGAAACACCATATATTTT	CASSEHQGANGNTIYF
TRBV10-3	few	-	TRBJ2-1	TGTGCCATCAGCGGATCTTCCCCCAATGAGCAGTTCTTC	CAISGSSPNEQFF
TRBV20-1	-	-	TRBJ1-2	TGCAGTGCGGCCAACGACTATGGCTACACCTTC	CSAANDYGYTF
TRBV14	once	-	TRBJ2-7	TGTGCCAGCAGCCAGCGACAGGGACTAGGGGGACTCTACGAGCAGTACTTC	CASSQRQGLGGLYEQYF
TRBV4-1	-	TRBD1	TRBJ1-1	TGCGCCAGCAGCCAAGCCACAGGGGGCGGAACTGAAGCTTTCTTT	CASSQATGGGTEAFF
TRBV25-1	-	-	TRBJ2-6	TGTGCCAGCAGTGAAGACCCAGGTTCTGGGGCCAACGTCCTGACTTTC	CASSEDPGSGANVLTF
TRBV10-3	-	TRBD1	TRBJ2-2	TGTGCCATCAAACAGGGGGGCCTGTCCGGGGAGCTGTTTTTT	CAIKQGGLSGELFF
TRBV18	-	-	TRBJ1-1	TGTGCCAGCTCACCAGCACTTACGAACACTGAAGCTTTCTTT	CASSPALTNTEAFF
TRBV30	few	TRBD1	TRBJ2-5	TGTGCCTGGAGTGGGGACAGGGAGAGAGAGACCCAGTACTTC	CAWSGDRERETQYF
TRBV2	-	-	TRBJ2-7	TGTGCCAGCAGGGCCTTGACAGAAACCTACGAGCAGTACTTC	CASRALTETYEQYF
TRBV9	-	-	TRBJ1-2	TGTGCCAGTTCAACAGTGCGAGAATATGGCTACACCTTC	CASSTVREYGYTF
TRBV7-9	-	TRBD1	TRBJ1-1	TGTGCCAGCAGCCTCGACAGGGGCGGTGGCACTGAAGCTTTCTTT	CASSLDRGGGTEAFF
TRBV2	-	TRBD1	TRBJ1-4	TGTGCCAGCAGAGGGGACAGATCTGAAAAACTGTTTTTT	CASRGDRSEKLFF
TRBV18	-	-	TRBJ2-5	TGTGCCAGCTCACCACCTGTGCGACGGGAGACCCAGTACTTC	CASSPPVRRETQYF
TRBV4-1	-	-	TRBJ1-5	TGCGCCAGCAGCCAAAAGCCGGGGTGGGAGGCCGTATATCAGCCCCAGCATTTT	CASSQKPGWEAVYQPQHF
TRBV7-2	once	-	TRBJ1-5	TGTGCCAGCAGCCCCGGGACTGGGAGCAATCAGCCCCAGCATTTT	CASSPGTGSNQPQHF
TRBV18	-	-	TRBJ2-1	TGTGCCAGCTCACCACCCGGAACCTACCACAATGAGCAGTTCTTC	CASSPPGTYHNEQFF
TRBV6-6	-	-	TRBJ1-5	TGTGCCAGCAGGCAACAGGGCAATCAGCCCCAGCATTTT	CASRQQGNQPQHF
TRBV6-6	-	-	TRBJ2-1	TGTGCCAGCTGCTCGAGGGAGGTGATCCACAATGAGCAGTTCTTC	CASCSREVIHNEQFF
TRBV28	-	-	TRBJ1-5	TGTGCCAGCAGTGTTAATGGGTTTGGCAATCAGCCCCAGCATTTT	CASSVNGFGNQPQHF
TRBV27	many	-	TRBJ2-7	TGTGCCAGCAGTTTAAGACACTCCTACGAGCAGTACTTC	CASSLRHSYEQYF
TRBV7-2	-	-	TRBJ2-2	TGTGCCAGCAGTTTGGCTCCCGCGAACACCGGGGAGCTGTTTTTT	CASSLAPANTGELFF
TRBV19	-	-	TRBJ2-7	TGTGCCAGTAGTGCGTACAGGGAGCACGAGCAGTACTTC	CASSAYREHEQYF
TRBV29-1	-	-	TRBJ1-2	TGCAGCGTTGTTCTCACAGGCCCGAACTATGGCTACACCTTC	CSVVLTGPNYGYTF
TRBV5-1	few	-	TRBJ1-1	TGCGCCAGCAGCTTCTGGGGGATGAACACTGAAGCTTTCTTT	CASSFWGMNTEAFF
TRBV20-1	-	-	TRBJ2-7	TGCAGTGCAGGCAGGGTCCACGAGCAGTACTTC	CSAGRVHEQYF
TRBV7-9	-	-	TRBJ2-5	TGTGCCAGCAGCTTAGACCTAGCGGAGACCCAGTACTTC	CASSLDLAETQYF
TRBV21-1	-	-	TRBJ2-7	TGTGCCAGCAGCAAGGGCCCAACAGGGCCCTACGAGCAGTACTTC	CASSKGPTGPYEQYF
TRBV7-2	-	-	TRBJ2-5	TGTGCCAGCAGCTTAGCGGGGCTAGGGGGGACAGAGACCCAGTACTTC	CASSLAGLGGTETQYF
TRBV27	-	-	TRBJ1-2	TGTGCCAGCAGTAACTACCCTTCAAGGGTTAACTATGGCTACACCTTC	CASSNYPSRVNYGYTF